The clone carrying this T cell receptor (beta chain) was observed at least ten times. The entry originates in a study of T-cell reconstitution after alpha-beta-depleted transplantation in children. Unique molecular identifiers were incorporated during preparation of the TCRbeta library. TCRdb processed the PCR reads anew with MiXCR; each CDR3 protein has one entry. In the table there are 490,000 or so distinct CDR3 sequences, roughly an eighth of which are singletons. The CDR3 is 13 amino acids. CDR1 and CDR2 (germline): ENHRY, SYGVKD. V shed 2 bases and J shed 7 bases, with 8 bases lying between them.

The chain carries TRBV10-3 and TRBJ2-2, with D perhaps TRBD2 (6 bases). The TCR originated in a human donor who donated a stem cell graft to a child with combined immunodeficiency. Sequenced material: PBMCs from the stem cell graft donor, taken from the stem cell graft. For the CDR3, the DNA is TGTGCCATCAGTGAGGTAGCGGACGGGGAGCTGTTTTTT. Translated, it gives CAISEVADGELFF.